One T cell receptor beta chain is described in this entry. The V and J ends lost 0 bases and 6 bases respectively, with 9 bases between them. The CDR3 loop spans 14 amino acids. Germline CDR1 reads SQVTM; CDR2 reads ANQGSEA. These data belong to a study of cytomegalovirus exposure and HLA in healthy donors. Study in general: Sequencing of roughly 180 million T cells in an earlier analysis found around 120 million unique TCR beta sequences.

These donors counted as nominally healthy when sampled, but unrecorded immune exposures were likely. PCR primers comprised 60 Vbeta and 13 Jbeta primers. Using immunoSEQ multiplex PCR, the repertoire was profiled, and TCRdb retains in-frame clones only, with some absent. The repertoire holds over 150,000 clones, with approximately 83% as singletons. This TCR came from a boy under 10 years old in good health and CMV-seronegative. The V gene is TRBV29-1, the J gene TRBJ2-6, with D perhaps TRBD1 (6 bases). The sample comprised PBMCs. The DNA for the CDR3 is TGCAGCGTTGAAGATCAGGGGAAGGCCAACGTCCTGACTTTC. It translates to CSVEDQGKANVLTF.